This is a list of T cell receptor beta chains from one sample in a study of T cell repertoires in cytomegalovirus infection. TCRdb re-called the reads through MiXCR, storing one row per CDR3 protein. The sample holds 500,000 or so distinct CDR3 sequences, more than 15% seen once. The sequenced sample was CD8+ T cells from PBMCs. These receptors were obtained from a human donor in good health (CMV status not recorded). Some clones in this sample may be carry-over from other donors' samples. The CDR3 runs from the conserved cysteine through the conserved F or W. The D gene is left open where the match is weak. A row's size may be missing; if present it is once, few, many or a size class.

V gene	D gene	clone size	J gene	CDR3 protein	CDR3 DNA
TRBV29-1	.	few	TRBJ1-2	CSVEDRGDGRNYGYTF	TGCAGCGTTGAAGATCGAGGAGACGGACGTAACTATGGCTACACCTTC
TRBV6-6	.	many	TRBJ1-5	CASSYSPGADQPQHF	TGTGCCAGCAGTTACTCTCCAGGGGCGGATCAGCCCCAGCATTTT
TRBV7-9	.	.	TRBJ1-1	CAGKDSPNTEAFF	TGTGCCGGCAAGGACAGCCCGAACACTGAAGCTTTCTTT
TRBV7-9	.	.	TRBJ2-7	CASSLWDYEQYF	TGTGCCAGCAGCTTATGGGACTACGAGCAGTACTTC
TRBV30	.	.	TRBJ2-1	CAWSVPDQEGDEQFF	TGTGCCTGGAGTGTACCGGACCAGGAAGGCGATGAGCAGTTCTTC
TRBV9	TRBD2	.	TRBJ2-7	CASSVGAGDSYEQYF	TGTGCCAGCAGCGTAGGGGCGGGGGACTCCTACGAGCAGTACTTC
TRBV2	.	.	TRBJ1-2	CASSEQGKDGYTF	TGTGCCAGCAGTGAACAGGGGAAGGATGGCTACACCTTC
TRBV5-1	.	.	TRBJ1-2	CASSVPREGDGYTF	TGCGCCAGCAGCGTCCCCAGGGAGGGGGACGGCTACACCTTC
TRBV29-1	.	many	TRBJ2-3	CSVTDVDNALPTDTQYF	TGCAGCGTAACTGACGTGGACAACGCACTTCCCACAGATACGCAGTATTTT
TRBV19	.	few	TRBJ1-2	CASQPSGGYYGYTF	TGTGCCAGTCAACCCTCGGGAGGCTATTATGGCTACACCTTC
TRBV12-3/TRBV12-4	TRBD1	many	TRBJ1-1	CASSLRAALTGGTEAFF	TGTGCCAGCAGTTTAAGGGCCGCCCTCACAGGGGGCACTGAAGCTTTCTTT
TRBV6-4	.	.	TRBJ2-7	CASSDSIALGAAHEQYF	TGTGCCAGCAGTGACTCGATCGCCCTCGGCGCCGCCCACGAGCAGTACTTC
TRBV27	TRBD2	few	TRBJ2-3	CASSLSGLAVIIDTQYF	TGTGCCAGCAGTTTATCGGGACTAGCGGTAATAATAGATACGCAGTATTTT
TRBV13	.	few	TRBJ2-3	CASSLGGREATQYF	TGTGCCAGCAGCTTAGGCGGCAGGGAGGCTACGCAGTATTTT
TRBV6-5	.	few	TRBJ1-4	CASSYSSDTATNEKLFF	TGTGCCAGCAGTTACTCGAGTGACACCGCAACTAATGAAAAACTGTTTTTT
TRBV7-9	TRBD1	few	TRBJ1-3	CASRPTGGFSGNTIYF	TGTGCCAGCAGGCCGACAGGGGGCTTCTCTGGAAACACCATATATTTT
TRBV19	.	many	TRBJ2-6	CASSIGGDWGANVLTF	TGTGCCAGTAGTATAGGGGGGGACTGGGGGGCCAACGTCCTGACTTTC
TRBV14	TRBD1	few	TRBJ2-5	CASSPRTGGIGETQYF	TGTGCCAGCAGCCCGAGGACAGGGGGGATAGGGGAGACCCAGTACTTC
TRBV2	TRBD1	many	TRBJ1-5	CASSIRDSYSNQPQHF	TGTGCCAGCAGTATCCGGGACAGTTATAGCAATCAGCCCCAGCATTTT
TRBV5-6	.	.	TRBJ1-2	CASSLEGHGYTF	TGTGCCAGCAGCTTGGAGGGCCATGGCTACACCTTC
TRBV7-9	.	many	TRBJ2-1	CASTDGGTEQFF	TGTGCCAGCACCGACGGGGGTACTGAGCAGTTCTTC
TRBV4-1	.	many	TRBJ2-1	CASSQEYNEQFF	TGCGCCAGCAGCCAGGAATACAATGAGCAGTTCTTC
TRBV27	.	.	TRBJ1-1	CASREQGMNTEAFF	TGTGCCAGCAGAGAACAGGGCATGAACACTGAAGCTTTCTTT
TRBV7-6	.	.	TRBJ1-1	CASSLVRATGEAFF	TGTGCCAGCAGCTTAGTAAGGGCCACGGGGGAAGCTTTCTTT
TRBV7-8	.	many	TRBJ2-7	CASSWDTHGDEPYF	TGTGCCAGCAGCTGGGACACCCATGGAGACGAGCCGTACTTC
TRBV6-5	TRBD2	few	TRBJ2-7	CASSYSMGEGPHYEQYF	TGTGCCAGCAGTTACTCGATGGGGGAGGGACCACACTACGAGCAGTACTTC
TRBV7-9	.	many	TRBJ1-4	CASSLAAQGQNEKLFF	TGTGCCAGCAGCTTAGCAGCACAGGGCCAAAATGAAAAACTGTTTTTT
TRBV6-6	TRBD1	few	TRBJ1-3	CASSQGQGDSGNTIYF	TGTGCCAGCAGCCAGGGACAGGGAGATTCTGGAAACACCATATATTTT
TRBV7-9	.	.	TRBJ2-7	CASSLARGHYEQYF	TGTGCCAGCAGCTTAGCGCGAGGTCACTACGAGCAGTACTTC
TRBV28	TRBD2	few	TRBJ2-7	CASSFLLAGLHYEQYF	TGTGCCAGCAGTTTCCTACTAGCGGGGTTACACTACGAGCAGTACTTC
TRBV7-9	.	many	TRBJ2-5	CASSLPGTSETQYF	TGTGCCAGCAGCCTTCCCGGGACCTCGGAGACCCAGTACTTC
TRBV24-1	TRBD2	few	TRBJ2-3	CATSDRASGPDTQYF	TGTGCCACCAGTGATCGGGCTAGCGGGCCAGATACGCAGTATTTT
TRBV7-6	TRBD1	many	TRBJ2-3	CASSRTGFTDTQYF	TGTGCCAGCAGCCGGACAGGGTTCACAGATACGCAGTATTTT
TRBV20-1	.	few	TRBJ2-7	CSAPPTGYSYEQYF	TGCAGTGCCCCCCCTACAGGCTACTCCTACGAGCAGTACTTC
TRBV4-3	.	.	TRBJ2-7	CASSQVGLHEQYF	TGCGCCAGCAGCCAAGTTGGGCTCCACGAGCAGTACTTC
TRBV4-2	TRBD1	many	TRBJ1-1	CASSPGGTGGENTEAFF	TGTGCCAGCAGCCCCGGGGGCACAGGGGGCGAGAACACTGAAGCTTTCTTT
TRBV11-2	.	many	TRBJ2-7	CASSLGVGGYEQYF	TGTGCCAGCAGCTTAGGGGTTGGGGGGTACGAGCAGTACTTC
TRBV27	.	.	TRBJ2-3	CASSLSIRDTQYF	TGTGCCAGCAGTTTATCGATCCGGGATACGCAGTATTTT
TRBV2	.	.	TRBJ1-2	CASRGVRSTF	TGTGCCAGCAGGGGGGTGCGGAGCACCTTC
TRBV29-1	.	.	TRBJ2-1	CSSSQGNEQFF	TGCAGCTCAAGTCAGGGAAATGAGCAGTTCTTC
TRBV4-2	.	few	TRBJ1-1	CASSPENGHANTEAFF	TGTGCCAGCAGCCCAGAGAACGGACACGCGAACACTGAAGCTTTCTTT
TRBV4-1	.	few	TRBJ2-1	CASSQEEGSAFRQQFF	TGCGCCAGCAGCCAAGAGGAGGGTAGCGCCTTCAGACAGCAGTTCTTC
TRBV4-1	TRBD1	.	TRBJ1-5	CASSQSRGNQPQHF	TGCGCCAGCAGCCAGAGCAGGGGGAATCAGCCCCAGCATTTT
TRBV7-8	TRBD1	many	TRBJ2-7	CASSVGQGASYEQYF	TGTGCCAGCAGTGTAGGGCAGGGGGCTTCCTACGAGCAGTACTTC
TRBV6-6	.	.	TRBJ2-1	CASSYPGANNEQFF	TGTGCCAGCAGTTACCCCGGGGCCAACAATGAGCAGTTCTTC